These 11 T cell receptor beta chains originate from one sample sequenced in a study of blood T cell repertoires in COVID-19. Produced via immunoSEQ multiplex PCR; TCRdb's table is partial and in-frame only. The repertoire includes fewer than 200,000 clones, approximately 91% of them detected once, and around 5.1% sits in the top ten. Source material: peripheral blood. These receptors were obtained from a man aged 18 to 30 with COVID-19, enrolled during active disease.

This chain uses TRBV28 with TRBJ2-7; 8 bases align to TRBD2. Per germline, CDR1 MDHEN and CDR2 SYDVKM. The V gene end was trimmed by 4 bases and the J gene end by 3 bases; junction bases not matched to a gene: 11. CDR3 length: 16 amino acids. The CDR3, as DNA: TGTGCCAGCAGTTCTCCATATAGCGGGACTGGCTACGAGCAGTACTTC. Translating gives CASSSPYSGTGYEQYF.

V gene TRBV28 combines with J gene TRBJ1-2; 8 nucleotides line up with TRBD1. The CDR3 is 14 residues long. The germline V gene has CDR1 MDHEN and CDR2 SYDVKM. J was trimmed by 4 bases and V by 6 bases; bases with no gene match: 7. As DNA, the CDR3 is TGTGCCAGCAGCAATTGGGACAGGCTCTATGGCTACACCTTC. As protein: CASSNWDRLYGYTF.

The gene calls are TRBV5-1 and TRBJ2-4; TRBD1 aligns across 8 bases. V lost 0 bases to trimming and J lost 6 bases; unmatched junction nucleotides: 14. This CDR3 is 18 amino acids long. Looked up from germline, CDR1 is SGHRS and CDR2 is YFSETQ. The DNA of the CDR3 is TGCGCCAGCAGCTTGGCGGGGATTGCGGGACAGGAGAGAAACATTCAGTACTTC. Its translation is CASSLAGIAGQERNIQYF.

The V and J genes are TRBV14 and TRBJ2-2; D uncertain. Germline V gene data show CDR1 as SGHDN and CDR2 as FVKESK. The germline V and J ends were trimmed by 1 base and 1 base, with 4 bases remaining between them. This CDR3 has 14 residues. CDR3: CASSQVQNTGELFF. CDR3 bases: TGTGCCAGCAGCCAAGTTCAGAACACCGGGGAGCTGTTTTTT.

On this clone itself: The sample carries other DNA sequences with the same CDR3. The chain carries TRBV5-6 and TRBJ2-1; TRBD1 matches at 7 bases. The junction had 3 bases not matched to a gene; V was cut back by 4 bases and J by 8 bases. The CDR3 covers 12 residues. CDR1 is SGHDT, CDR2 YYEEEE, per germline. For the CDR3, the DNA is TGTGCCAGCAGCCTAGGGGGCGATGAGCAGTTCTTC. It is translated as CASSLGGDEQFF.

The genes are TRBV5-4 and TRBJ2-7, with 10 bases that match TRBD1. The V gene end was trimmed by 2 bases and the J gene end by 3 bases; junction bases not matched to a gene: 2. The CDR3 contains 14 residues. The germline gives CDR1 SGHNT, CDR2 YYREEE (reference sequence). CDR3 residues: CASSFGDRGYEQYF. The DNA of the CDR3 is TGTGCCAGCAGCTTCGGGGACAGGGGCTACGAGCAGTACTTC.

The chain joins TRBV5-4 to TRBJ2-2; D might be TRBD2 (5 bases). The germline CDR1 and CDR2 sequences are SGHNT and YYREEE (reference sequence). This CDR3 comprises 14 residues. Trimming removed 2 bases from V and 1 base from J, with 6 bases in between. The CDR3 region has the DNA TGTGCCAGCAGCTTAGCGGTGAACACCGGGGAGCTGTTTTTT. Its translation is CASSLAVNTGELFF.

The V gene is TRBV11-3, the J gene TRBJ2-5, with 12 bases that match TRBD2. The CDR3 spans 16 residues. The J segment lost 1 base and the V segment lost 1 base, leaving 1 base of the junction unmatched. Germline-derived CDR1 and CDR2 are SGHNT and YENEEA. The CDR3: CASSLGLAGVQETQYF. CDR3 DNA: TGTGCCAGCAGCTTAGGACTAGCGGGAGTCCAAGAGACCCAGTACTTC.

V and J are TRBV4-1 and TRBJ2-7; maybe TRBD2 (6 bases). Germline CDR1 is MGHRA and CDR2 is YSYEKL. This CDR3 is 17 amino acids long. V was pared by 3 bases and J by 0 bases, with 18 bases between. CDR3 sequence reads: CASSHPPEGGTSYEQYF. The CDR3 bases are TGCGCCAGCAGCCATCCCCCTGAGGGCGGGACCTCCTACGAGCAGTACTTC.

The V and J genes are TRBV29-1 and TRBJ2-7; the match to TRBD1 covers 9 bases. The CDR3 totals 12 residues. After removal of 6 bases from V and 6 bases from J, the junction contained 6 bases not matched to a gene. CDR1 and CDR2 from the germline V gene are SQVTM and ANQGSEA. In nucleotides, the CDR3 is TGCAGCGTCGACGAGACAGGGGGCGAGCAGTACTTC. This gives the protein CSVDETGGEQYF.

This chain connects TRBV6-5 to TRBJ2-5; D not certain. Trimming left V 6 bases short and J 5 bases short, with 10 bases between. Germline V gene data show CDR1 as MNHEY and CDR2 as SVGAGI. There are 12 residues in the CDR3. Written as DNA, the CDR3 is TGTGCCAGCAGAAACAGTGGGGAGACCCAGTACTTC. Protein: CASRNSGETQYF.